This note documents a single T cell receptor (beta chain) sequence. The data derive from a study of blood T cell repertoires in COVID-19. Using immunoSEQ multiplex PCR, the repertoire was profiled, and TCRdb retains in-frame clones only, with some absent. The sample lists about 270,000 clones, roughly nine tenths seen once, with 2% to 3% in the top ten. From germline, CDR1 is SGHNT and CDR2 YYREEE (reference sequence). The V end lost 1 base, the J end lost 1 base, and 6 bases lay between the germline ends. The CDR3 length is 14 residues. Clinical history reported by participants formed the basis on which cohorts were assigned. The recovered donors of Cohort 3 showed two negative PCRs, clearance, or symptom resolution.

The TCR sequence derives from a woman younger than 35 who had recovered from COVID-19. The rearrangement joins TRBV5-4 to TRBJ1-5; D gene unclear. Sequenced material: PBMCs or T cells enriched from blood (not recorded which). The CDR3 protein is CASSLRESNQPQHF. CDR3 DNA sequence: TGTGCCAGCAGCTTGCGGGAAAGCAATCAGCCCCAGCATTTT.